Listed below are T cell receptor beta chains from one sample, sequenced in a study of technical replicates of blood from a handful of donors. The assay was immunoSEQ multiplex PCR, and TCRdb's table has in-frame clones only and misses some. Of 95,000 to 100,000 clones in the sample, around 95% were seen once. Sequencing was done on a sample of T cells isolated from PBMCs. The receptors shown here come from a human donor in good health. Each CDR3 is given with its conserved first and last residue. The D gene is left open where the match is weak.

d_call j_call v_call cdr3_aa cdr3_nt
. TRBJ1-5 TRBV6-1 CASSGVNNQPQHF TGTGCCAGCAGTGGCGTAAACAATCAGCCCCAGCATTTT
. TRBJ1-2 TRBV5-5 CASSWTAYGYTF TGTGCCAGCAGCTGGACAGCTTATGGCTACACCTTC
TRBD2 TRBJ2-7 TRBV7-6 CASSQGTSGAGYEQYF TGTGCCAGCAGCCAGGGGACTAGCGGGGCGGGCTACGAGCAGTACTTC
. TRBJ2-7 TRBV14 CASSQVFGMEQYF TGTGCCAGCAGCCAAGTATTCGGGATGGAGCAGTACTTC
. TRBJ2-7 TRBV2 CASQSEGVSYEQYF TGTGCCAGCCAGTCGGAGGGCGTCTCCTACGAGCAGTACTTC
. TRBJ2-2 TRBV5-6 CASSGNSGELFF TGTGCCAGCAGCGGTAACTCCGGGGAGCTGTTTTTT
. TRBJ2-1 TRBV4-1 CASSQELEKFF TGCGCCAGCAGCCAAGAATTGGAGAAGTTCTTC
TRBD2 TRBJ2-1 TRBV7-6 CASSLAGLRTSINEQFF TGTGCCAGCAGCTTAGCGGGACTAAGAACCAGTATTAATGAGCAGTTCTTC
. TRBJ1-2 TRBV19 CASTPTGDGYTF TGTGCCAGTACCCCGACAGGAGATGGCTACACCTTC
TRBD2 TRBJ2-3 TRBV5-1 CASSLEAGEQDTQYF TGCGCCAGCAGCTTGGAAGCGGGAGAGCAAGATACGCAGTATTTT
. TRBJ2-7 TRBV29-1 CSVLLRTYEQYF TGCAGCGTTTTGCTGAGGACCTACGAGCAGTACTTC
. TRBJ2-7 TRBV5-4 CASSRGLAYEQYF TGTGCCAGCAGCAGGGGACTGGCCTACGAGCAGTACTTC
. TRBJ1-2 TRBV6-1 CASSEMGRAYGYTF TGTGCCAGCAGTGAAATGGGGCGCGCCTATGGCTACACCTTC
. TRBJ1-1 TRBV7-9 CASSFRFTGQLNTEAFF TGTGCCAGCAGCTTTAGGTTTACCGGACAGCTGAACACTGAAGCTTTCTTT
. TRBJ2-5 TRBV4-1 CASSQVTGKETQYF TGCGCCAGCAGCCAAGTAACAGGGAAAGAGACCCAGTACTTC
. TRBJ2-7 TRBV2 CASRRILQAYEQYF TGTGCCAGCAGGCGGATACTCCAAGCCTACGAGCAGTACTTC
TRBD1 TRBJ2-3 TRBV10-1 CASSESGAGGRYTDTQYF TGCGCCAGCAGTGAGAGTGGCGCAGGGGGACGTTACACAGATACGCAGTATTTT
. TRBJ2-1 TRBV7-6 CASGAADYFGGEQFF TGTGCCAGCGGCGCAGCGGACTATTTTGGAGGGGAGCAGTTCTTC
TRBD2 TRBJ2-1 TRBV6-5 CASSPWTSGHNEQFF TGTGCCAGCAGTCCCTGGACTAGCGGTCACAATGAGCAGTTCTTC
. TRBJ2-1 TRBV5-1 CASSLGPLGVFTYNEQFF TGCGCCAGCAGCTTGGGACCCCTGGGCGTATTTACCTACAATGAGCAGTTCTTC
. TRBJ1-5 TRBV18 CASSRSRGSDQPQHF TGTGCCAGCTCACGATCGAGGGGGAGTGATCAGCCCCAGCATTTT
TRBD1 TRBJ2-1 TRBV2 CASSPRTGDNEQFF TGTGCCAGCAGTCCCAGGACAGGAGACAATGAGCAGTTCTTC
TRBD2 TRBJ2-5 TRBV28 CASSGRSEETQYF TGTGCCAGCAGCGGGAGGTCAGAAGAGACCCAGTACTTC
TRBD2 TRBJ2-3 TRBV4-1 CASSHLLAVTSTDTQYF TGCGCCAGCAGCCATCTTCTAGCGGTGACTAGCACAGATACGCAGTATTTT
. TRBJ1-1 TRBV5-1 CASSFGRGPTEAFF TGCGCCAGCAGCTTTGGTAGGGGCCCGACTGAAGCTTTCTTT
. TRBJ2-7 TRBV5-8 CASSLRGSDYEQYF TGTGCCAGCAGCTTACGAGGGAGCGACTACGAGCAGTACTTC